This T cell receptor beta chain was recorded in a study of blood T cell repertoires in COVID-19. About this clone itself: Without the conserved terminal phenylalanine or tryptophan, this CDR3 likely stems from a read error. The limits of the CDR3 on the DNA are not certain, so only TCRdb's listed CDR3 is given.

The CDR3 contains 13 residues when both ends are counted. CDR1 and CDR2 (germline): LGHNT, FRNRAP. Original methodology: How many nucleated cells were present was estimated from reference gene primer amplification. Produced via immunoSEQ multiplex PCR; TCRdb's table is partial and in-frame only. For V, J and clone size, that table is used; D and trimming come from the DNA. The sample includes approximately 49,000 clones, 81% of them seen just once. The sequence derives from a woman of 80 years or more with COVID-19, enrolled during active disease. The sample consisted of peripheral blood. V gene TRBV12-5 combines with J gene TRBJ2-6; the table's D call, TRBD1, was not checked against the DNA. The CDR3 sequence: CASGFLSLQDKVG.